These 25 T cell receptor beta chains were all obtained from the same sample, sequenced in a study of patients and donors after allogeneic stem cell transplantation. A single record per CDR3 protein comes from TCRdb applying MiXCR to the RT-PCR reads. The sample lists about 160,000 distinct CDR3 sequences; approximately 40% were seen once. Specimen: blood, either unsorted or a sorted T cell fraction (not recorded which). The origin of the receptors is a human donor who was either an allogeneic HSCT recipient or a stem cell or donor lymphocyte infusion donor (not recorded which). It is not recorded whose cells these are; they may come from a transplant donor.

The chain carries TRBV6-6 and TRBJ1-1; 7 nucleotides match TRBD1. CDR1 and CDR2 from the germline V gene are MNHNY and SVGAGI (reference sequence). The CDR3 is 16 residues long. The J segment lost 1 base and the V segment lost 2 bases, leaving 7 bases of the junction unmatched. The CDR3 nucleotides are TGTGCCAGCAGTTACGCAGGGGGTGAAGGGAACACTGAAGCTTTCTTT. Protein: CASSYAGGEGNTEAFF.

The chain is built from TRBV12-3 or TRBV12-4 and TRBJ2-1; D gene uncertain. The CDR3 extends over 10 amino acids. Trimming removed 8 bases at V and 6 bases at J, with 5 bases between. The CDR3 nucleotides read TGTGCCAGCGGTTCCAATGAGCAGTTCTTC. It yields the protein CASGSNEQFF.

The chain carries TRBV29-1 and TRBJ1-4; 7 nucleotides line up with TRBD1. The junction had 9 bases not matched to a gene; V was cut back by 6 bases and J by 8 bases. This CDR3 spans 13 amino acids. CDR1 is SQVTM, CDR2 ANQGSEA, per germline. In DNA, the CDR3 is TGCAGCGTCCCCGGGACAGAACGCGAAAAACTGTTTTTT. This gives the protein CSVPGTEREKLFF. Based on the CDR3 plus reference TRBV29-1 and TRBJ1-4, the full variable domain is SAVISQKPSRDICQRGTSLTIQCQVDSQVTMMFWYRQQPGQSLTLIATANQGSEATYESGFVIDKFPISRPNLTFSTLTVSNMSPEDSSIYLCSVPGTEREKLFFGSGTQLSVL.

This clonotype has only one observation. The rearrangement links TRBV12-3 or TRBV12-4 to TRBJ2-3, with TRBD2 identical over 10 bases. With V trimmed by 3 bases and J by 0 bases, 3 bases remained unmatched. This CDR3 has 16 amino acids. DNA of the CDR3: TGTGCCAGCAGTTTTACTAGCGGGACTAGCACAGATACGCAGTATTTT. Translated, it gives CASSFTSGTSTDTQYF.

This clonotype was observed a few times. This chain's CDR3 is CSARDRDGDRGYTF. CDR3 sequence (DNA): TGCAGTGCTAGAGATCGGGACGGAGACCGCGGCTACACCTTC. The chain links TRBV20-1 to TRBJ1-2; D possibly corresponds to TRBD1 (5 bases). CDR3 length: 14 amino acids. Trimming took 0 bases from V and 8 from J, leaving 16 bases between them. In germline, CDR1 is DFQATT, CDR2 SNEGSKA (reference sequence).

The V gene is TRBV11-2, the J gene TRBJ1-1; D not certain. The CDR3 runs 13 residues. V was cut by 5 bases and J by 4 bases, with 11 bases left in between. Germline V gene sequence: CDR1 SGHAT, CDR2 FQNNGV. The CDR3: CASSPFLSTEAFF. CDR3 DNA sequence: TGTGCCAGCAGCCCCTTCCTAAGCACTGAAGCTTTCTTT.

The chain's CDR3 is CASSRPQGGETFF. CDR3 coding DNA: TGTGCCAGCAGCCGTCCTCAGGGCGGGGAAACTTTCTTT. The rearrangement joins TRBV12-3 or TRBV12-4 to TRBJ1-1; perhaps TRBD1 as D (5 bases). The CDR3 totals 13 residues. Trimming removed 6 bases from V and 12 bases from J, with 20 bases in between.

The rearrangement joins TRBV4-3 to TRBJ1-2; tentatively, D is TRBD1 (5 bases). V gave up 1 base and J gave up 4 bases, with 10 bases separating them. The germline V gene encodes CDR1 LGHNA and CDR2 YSLEER. This CDR3 is built from 14 residues. CDR3 loop: CASSQGVGTYGYTF. The DNA of the CDR3 is TGCGCCAGCAGCCAAGGGGTAGGGACCTATGGCTACACCTTC.

The chain employs TRBV20-1 and TRBJ2-7; possibly TRBD2 for D (5 bases). The V gene's germline CDR1 is DFQATT and CDR2 SNEGSKA (reference sequence). CDR3 length: 13 residues. Trimming cost V 7 bases and J 2 bases, with 15 bases left between them. The CDR3 loop reads CSVSSGKAYEQYF. The CDR3 DNA follows: TGCAGTGTCTCCTCCGGGAAAGCCTACGAGCAGTACTTC.

The chain uses TRBV12-3 or TRBV12-4 and TRBJ1-1, with D tentatively TRBD1 (5 bases). The germline V and J ends were trimmed by 6 bases and 1 base, with 15 bases remaining between them. The CDR3 loop spans 15 amino acids. CDR3: CASSLTPGGNTEAFF. CDR3 nucleotides: TGTGCCAGCAGCCTTACGCCCGGGGGGAACACTGAAGCTTTCTTT.

This clonotype was detected a few times. The genes are TRBV20-1 and TRBJ2-1; 10 bases fit TRBD1. V shed 6 bases, J shed 8 bases, and the junction held 13 bases outside the gene matches. Per germline, CDR1 DFQATT and CDR2 SNEGSKA (reference sequence). The CDR3 contains 15 residues. The CDR3 DNA is TGCAGTGCCGTGCCCGTGGGACAGGGGTACGATGAGCAGTTCTTC. It is translated as CSAVPVGQGYDEQFF.

This clonotype was observed a few times. The V gene is TRBV4-3, the J gene TRBJ2-1; 9 bases agree with TRBD1. Germline CDR1 is LGHNA and CDR2 is YSLEER. J was trimmed by 4 bases and V by 2 bases; bases with no gene match: 6. The CDR3 extends over 16 amino acids. The CDR3 region is CASSQIPGTGYNEQFF. CDR3 nucleotides: TGCGCCAGCAGCCAAATTCCCGGGACAGGGTACAATGAGCAGTTCTTC.

The chain links TRBV12-3 or TRBV12-4 to TRBJ1-2; 8 nucleotides agree with TRBD1. Trimming cost V 7 bases and J 8 bases; bases outside gene matches: 12. The CDR3 length is 14 residues. The CDR3 spells CASTLGQELLGYTF. CDR3 in DNA: TGTGCCAGCACCTTGGGACAGGAGCTGTTGGGCTACACCTTC.

Only a few counts were recorded for this clonotype. The V call is TRBV6-2 or TRBV6-3, the J call TRBJ2-2; D is unclear. V was pared by 8 bases and J by 11 bases, with 12 bases between. There are 11 residues in the CDR3. Germline V gives CDR1 MNHEY, CDR2 SVGEGT. The CDR3 DNA reads as TGTGCCAGCGCCCTGTACTTAGAGCTGTTTTTT. The encoded protein is CASALYLELFF.

The chain carries TRBV12-3 or TRBV12-4 and TRBJ1-2, with 9 bases lining up with TRBD1. The junction had 5 bases not matched to a gene; V was cut back by 5 bases and J by 1 base. The CDR3 has 15 amino acids. CDR3 DNA sequence: TGTGCCAGCAGTGCGGACAGGGGTGGTAACTATGGCTACACCTTC. It specifies CASSADRGGNYGYTF.

V usage is TRBV21-1 and J usage is TRBJ1-6. TRBV21-1 corresponds to a pseudogene. This CDR3 comprises 10 residues. The CDR3 reads CASSNSPLHF. The CDR3 DNA reads TGTGCCAGCAGCAACTCACCCCTCCACTTT.

Turning to this clonotype: A read error may explain this, as a much larger clone is one base away. CDR3 nucleotides: TGTGCCAGCAGCTTAAGACCGAACACTGAAGCTTTCTTT. This codes for CASSLRPNTEAFF. This rearrangement joins TRBV7-9 to TRBJ1-1, with no clear D. Germline assignment: CDR1 SEHNR and CDR2 FQNEAQ (reference sequence). The ends were cut back, 2 bases at V and 1 base at J, with 5 bases in the middle. The CDR3 is 13 residues long. The variable domain in full, completed from reference TRBV7-9 and TRBJ1-1, reads DTGVSQNPRHKITKRGQNVTFRCDPISEHNRLYWYRQTLGQGPEFLTYFQNEAQLEKSRLLSDRFSAERPKGSFSTLEIQRTEQGDSAMYLCASSLRPNTEAFFGQGTRLTVV.

The rearrangement joins TRBV5-1 to TRBJ1-2, with TRBD1 as a possible D gene (5 bases). Trimming left V 4 bases short and J 4 bases short, with 14 bases between. CDR3 length: 14 amino acids. The germline gives CDR1 SGHRS, CDR2 YFSETQ. The CDR3 DNA follows: TGCGCCAGCAGCCACCGGGACGGAGTCTATGGCTACACCTTC. As protein: CASSHRDGVYGYTF.

The V call is TRBV6-2 or TRBV6-3, the J call TRBJ1-5; 9 bases are shared with TRBD1. There are 16 residues in the CDR3. The junction had 13 bases not matched to a gene; V was cut back by 10 bases and J by 3 bases. Germline V lookup: CDR1 MNHEY, CDR2 SVGEGT. CDR3 residues: CATSGTGIAYNQPQHF. CDR3 coding DNA: TGTGCCACCTCCGGGACAGGGATAGCTTACAATCAGCCCCAGCATTTT.

The rearrangement links TRBV12-3 or TRBV12-4 to TRBJ2-3; D gene unclear. V was cut by 7 bases and J by 1 base, with 9 bases left in between. The CDR3 runs to 13 residues. In DNA, the CDR3 is TGTGCCAGCACTCCAATCCGCACAGATACGCAGTATTTT. It yields the protein CASTPIRTDTQYF.

The rearrangement links TRBV20-1 to TRBJ2-3; 10 bases are a match to TRBD2. J lost 2 bases, V lost 0 bases, and 5 bases had no gene match. CDR3 length equals 16 residues. Per the germline V gene, CDR1 is DFQATT and CDR2 is SNEGSKA (reference sequence). The DNA of the CDR3 is TGCAGTGCTAGAGATCCCCTAGCGGGGGCCACAGATACGCAGTATTTT. It encodes CSARDPLAGATDTQYF.

This clonotype has a handful of counts. The chain links TRBV12-3 or TRBV12-4 to TRBJ1-6; D is possibly TRBD1 (5 bases). The CDR3 is 15 residues long. V was cut by 1 base and J by 14 bases, with 18 bases left in between. CDR3 region: CASSLVVQVLGALHF. CDR3 bases: TGTGCCAGCAGTTTAGTAGTACAGGTCTTGGGAGCCCTCCACTTT.

This chain uses TRBV12-3 or TRBV12-4 with TRBJ1-5; 8 bases line up with TRBD1. V shed 5 bases, J shed 1 base, and the junction held 7 bases outside the gene matches. The CDR3 runs to 16 residues. The CDR3 DNA reads TGTGCCAGCAGTGGCACAGGGGGGGTAAGCAATCAGCCCCAGCATTTT. This sequence encodes CASSGTGGVSNQPQHF.

This clonotype was detected many times. J is TRBJ1-1 and V is TRBV27, with a weak D call TRBD1 (6 bases). Trimming removed 7 bases from V and 1 base from J, with 13 bases in between. The CDR3 is made up of 14 amino acids. Germline CDR1 and CDR2: MNHEY and SMNVEV (reference sequence). CDR3 in DNA: TGTGCCAGCAACGTACAGGGACCGAACACTGAAGCTTTCTTT. This translates into CASNVQGPNTEAFF.

This clonotype was detected a few times. The chain recombines TRBV29-1 with TRBJ1-1, with D hard to call. Germline V gene data show CDR1 as SQVTM and CDR2 as ANQGSEA. This CDR3 has 14 residues. V was cut by 7 bases and J by 0 bases, with 15 bases left in between. CDR3 amino acids: CSARVGRMNTEAFF. Here the CDR3 DNA reads TGCAGCGCCCGGGTCGGACGGATGAACACTGAAGCTTTCTTT.